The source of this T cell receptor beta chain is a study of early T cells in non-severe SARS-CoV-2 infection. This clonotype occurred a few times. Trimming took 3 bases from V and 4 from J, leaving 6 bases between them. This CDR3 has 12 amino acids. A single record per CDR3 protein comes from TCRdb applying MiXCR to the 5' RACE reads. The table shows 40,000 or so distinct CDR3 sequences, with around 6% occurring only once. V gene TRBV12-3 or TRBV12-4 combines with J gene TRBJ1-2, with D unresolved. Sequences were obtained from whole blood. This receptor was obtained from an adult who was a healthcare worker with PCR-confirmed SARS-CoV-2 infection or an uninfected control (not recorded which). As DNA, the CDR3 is TGTGCCAGCAGTTTGTTGGGCTATGGCTACACCTTC. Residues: CASSLLGYGYTF.